A selection of T cell receptor beta chains follows, all from one sample in a study of CD8 T cells in ankylosing spondylitis. TCRdb reprocessed the 5' RACE reads via MiXCR and lists one record per CDR3 protein. The data hold about 340,000 distinct CDR3 sequences, with 20% to 25% observed a single time. The sequencing input was blood, either unsorted or a sorted T cell fraction (not recorded which). The receptors were gathered from a male donor with ankylosing spondylitis or in good health (not recorded which). Each CDR3 is given with its conserved first and last residue. A D gene is named only where the DNA matches it firmly. Clone sizes are given selectively: once, few, many, or a class where the clone is expanded.

v_gene,abundance,j_gene,len,d_gene,CDR3nt,CDR3aa
TRBV9,few,TRBJ2-1,15,NA,TGTGCCAGCAGCGCTGAAAGGGAGCCCTACAATGAGCAGTTCTTC,CASSAEREPYNEQFF
TRBV7-3,few,TRBJ2-5,16,NA,TGTGCCAGCAGCTTAATCGGGACCGGGGGAAAAGAGACCCAGTACTTC,CASSLIGTGGKETQYF
TRBV6-2/TRBV6-3,few,TRBJ2-5,19,TRBD1,TGTGCCAGCAGTTACCCGGCCGGACAGGCGACAAGACTCCAAGAGACCCAGTACTTC,CASSYPAGQATRLQETQYF
TRBV12-3/TRBV12-4,few,TRBJ2-5,17,TRBD1,TGTGCCAGCAGTTTATTGGGACAGGCCAAGGTCGGAGAGACCCAGTACTTC,CASSLLGQAKVGETQYF
TRBV7-9,NA,TRBJ1-5,13,NA,TGTGCCAGCAGCTCCCTACAAGATCAGCCCCAGCATTTT,CASSSLQDQPQHF
TRBV5-1,many,TRBJ2-6,15,NA,TGCGCCAGCAGCACCGGACTGGTTGGGGCCAACGTCCTGACTTTC,CASSTGLVGANVLTF
TRBV7-3,few,TRBJ2-1,14,TRBD1,TGTGCCAGCAGCCAAGGGCCAGGGGGCGGTGAGCATTTCTTC,CASSQGPGGGEHFF
TRBV12-3/TRBV12-4,many,TRBJ2-1,15,TRBD1,TGTGCCAGCAGTTCACCGGGACAGGGGGTTAATGAGCAGTTCTTC,CASSSPGQGVNEQFF
TRBV28,few,TRBJ2-1,14,NA,TGTGCCACCAGTTTATCTCAGGGGAGGAATGAGCAGTTCTTC,CATSLSQGRNEQFF
TRBV4-1,few,TRBJ2-3,15,NA,TGCGCCAGCAGCCAAGAAGTGGCGGAGGAGGTGGTTCGGGATTTT,CASSQEVAEEVVRDF
TRBV4-1,NA,TRBJ1-1,14,NA,TGCGCCAGCAGCCGGGAAGGACTGAACACTGAAGCTTTCTTT,CASSREGLNTEAFF
TRBV12-3/TRBV12-4,NA,TRBJ2-7,13,NA,TGTGCCAGCAGCCAACCCCCCTCCTACGAGCAGTACTTC,CASSQPPSYEQYF
TRBV30,NA,TRBJ2-1,15,TRBD2,TGTGCCTGGAGTGGGGGGGGACGTTTCTACAATGAGCAGTTCTTC,CAWSGGGRFYNEQFF
TRBV5-6,NA,TRBJ2-5,15,TRBD2,TGTGCCAGCAGCCGGGGGGAGAGAATTCAAGAGACCCAGTACTTC,CASSRGERIQETQYF
TRBV14,NA,TRBJ2-4,16,NA,TGTGCCAGCAACCCCCGAGGAGGGCTAGCCAAAAACATTCAGTACTTC,CASNPRGGLAKNIQYF
TRBV14,few,TRBJ2-7,14,NA,TGTGCCAGCAGCCAAGAAAGGGGATCCTACGAGCAGTACTTC,CASSQERGSYEQYF
TRBV5-1,few,TRBJ2-3,19,TRBD2,TGCGCCAGCAGCTTTCTCGTTGCGAGCGGGGGGCCTAGCACAGATACGCAGTATTTT,CASSFLVASGGPSTDTQYF
TRBV4-2,NA,TRBJ2-1,16,NA,TGTGCCAGCAGCCAAGAGGCAGGGAGCTCCTACAATGAGCAGTTCTTC,CASSQEAGSSYNEQFF
TRBV7-8,NA,TRBJ2-5,15,TRBD1,TGTGCCAGCAGCTACCCCGGGACAGGAGAAGAGACCCAGTACTTC,CASSYPGTGEETQYF
TRBV7-9,NA,TRBJ2-2,15,NA,TGTGCCAGCAGCAAACCGGGACAGAACACCGGGGAGCTGTTTTTT,CASSKPGQNTGELFF
TRBV5-8,few,TRBJ1-1,13,NA,TGTGCCAGCAGCTTGGTTACGAACACTGAAGCTTTCTTT,CASSLVTNTEAFF
TRBV28,NA,TRBJ2-5,12,NA,TGTGCCAGCAGTTGGGGACAAGAGACCCAGTACTTC,CASSWGQETQYF
TRBV7-9,NA,TRBJ2-5,14,NA,TGTGCCAGCAGCTTTCCTAACAGCAGAGAGACCCAGTACTTC,CASSFPNSRETQYF
TRBV12-3/TRBV12-4,few,TRBJ2-2,14,NA,TGTGCCAGCAGCCCCGTTGAGCGGGCCGGGGAGCTGTTTTTT,CASSPVERAGELFF
TRBV28,NA,TRBJ2-3,17,TRBD2,TGTGCCAGCAGTTTATTAATGGCGGGGGGCTCCACAGATACGCAGTATTTT,CASSLLMAGGSTDTQYF
TRBV12-3/TRBV12-4,many,TRBJ1-1,15,TRBD1,TGTGCCAGCAGTTTACCCAGTGCAGGGGGCCCTGAAGCTTTCTTT,CASSLPSAGGPEAFF
TRBV28,few,TRBJ2-7,15,NA,TGTGCCAGCAGTTTTGCCCGCGACAGTAAGTCCGAGCAGTACTTC,CASSFARDSKSEQYF
TRBV18,NA,TRBJ2-7,14,NA,TGTGCCAGCTCACCACCTACAGACCCCTACGAGCAGTACTTC,CASSPPTDPYEQYF
TRBV29-1,NA,TRBJ2-2,15,NA,TGCAGCGTCCTAAGGACTTTCGGCCGCACCGGGGAGCTGTTTTTT,CSVLRTFGRTGELFF
TRBV10-2,many,TRBJ2-7,14,TRBD1,TGCGCCAGCAGTGAGGGACAGGGGGCCTACGAGCAGTACTTC,CASSEGQGAYEQYF
TRBV7-9,once,TRBJ2-1,16,NA,TGTGCCAGCAGGTCGGGACACCCGAGCTCCTACAATGAGCAGTTCTTC,CASRSGHPSSYNEQFF
TRBV4-2,NA,TRBJ2-3,15,NA,TGTGCCAGCAGCCAAGGACGGGACTTCGTGGGTACGCAGTATTTT,CASSQGRDFVGTQYF
TRBV12-3/TRBV12-4,NA,TRBJ2-5,15,TRBD2,TGTGCCAGCAGTGTTAGCGGGGGGTTACAAGAGACCCAGTACTTC,CASSVSGGLQETQYF
TRBV14,few,TRBJ2-1,17,TRBD2,TGTGCCAGCAGCCACCTACTAGCCGGGACTAGCATCAATGAGCAGTTCTTC,CASSHLLAGTSINEQFF
TRBV9,NA,TRBJ2-7,16,NA,TGTGCCAGCAGCGAGACGGAACAGGCGGACTCCTACGAGCAGTACTTC,CASSETEQADSYEQYF
TRBV10-3,NA,TRBJ2-5,13,NA,TGTGCCACCTCGGACAGTAACCAAGAGACCCAGTACTTC,CATSDSNQETQYF
TRBV25-1,NA,TRBJ2-1,12,NA,TGTGCCAGCAACGGACCCGGAAATGAGCAGTTCTTC,CASNGPGNEQFF
TRBV12-3/TRBV12-4,NA,TRBJ1-2,12,NA,TGTGCCAGCAGACAAGTCTCCGATGGCTACACCTTC,CASRQVSDGYTF
TRBV2,once,TRBJ2-7,12,NA,TGTGCCAGCAGTGTTTACTCGGACGAGCAGTACTTC,CASSVYSDEQYF
TRBV14,few,TRBJ2-7,16,NA,TGTGCCAGCAGCCACGCGTTCGGGGACGGAGCCTACGAGCAGTACTTC,CASSHAFGDGAYEQYF
TRBV7-9,few,TRBJ2-7,13,NA,TGTGCCAGCAGACAACAGGGTTCGGGTGAGCAGTACTTC,CASRQQGSGEQYF
TRBV30,many,TRBJ2-1,15,TRBD2,TGTGCCTGGAGCGGGCGGGGGGGCTCCTACAATGAGCAGTTCTTC,CAWSGRGGSYNEQFF
TRBV5-6,NA,TRBJ2-3,17,NA,TGTGCCAGCACCACCGCCCCCCGAAGGCCGAGCACAGATACGCAGTATTTT,CASTTAPRRPSTDTQYF
TRBV20-1,NA,TRBJ2-3,14,NA,TGCAGTGCTAGAGATGTTGGGGTTCGTAATACGCAGTATTTT,CSARDVGVRNTQYF